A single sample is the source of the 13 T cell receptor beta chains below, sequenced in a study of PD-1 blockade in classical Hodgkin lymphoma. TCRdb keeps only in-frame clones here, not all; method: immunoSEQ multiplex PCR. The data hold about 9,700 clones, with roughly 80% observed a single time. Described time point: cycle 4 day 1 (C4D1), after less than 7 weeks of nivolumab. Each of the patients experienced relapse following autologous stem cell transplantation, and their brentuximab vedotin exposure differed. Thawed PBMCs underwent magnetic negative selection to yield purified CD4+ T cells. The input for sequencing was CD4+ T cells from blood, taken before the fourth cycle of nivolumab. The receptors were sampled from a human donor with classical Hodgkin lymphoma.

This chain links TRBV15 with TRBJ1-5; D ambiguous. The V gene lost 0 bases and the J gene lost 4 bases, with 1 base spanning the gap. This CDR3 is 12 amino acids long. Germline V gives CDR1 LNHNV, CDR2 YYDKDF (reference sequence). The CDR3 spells CATSRDNQPQHF. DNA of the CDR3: TGTGCCACCAGCAGAGATAATCAGCCCCAGCATTTT.

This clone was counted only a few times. CDR3 in DNA: TGCGCCAGCTCGACAGGGCCCACCGGGGAGCTGTTTTTT. This encodes CASSTGPTGELFF. The chain uses TRBV5-1 and TRBJ2-2; 7 bases align to TRBD1. The CDR3 is made up of 13 amino acids. Per the germline V gene, CDR1 is SGHRS and CDR2 is YFSETQ. With V trimmed by 7 bases and J by 4 bases, 4 bases remained unmatched.

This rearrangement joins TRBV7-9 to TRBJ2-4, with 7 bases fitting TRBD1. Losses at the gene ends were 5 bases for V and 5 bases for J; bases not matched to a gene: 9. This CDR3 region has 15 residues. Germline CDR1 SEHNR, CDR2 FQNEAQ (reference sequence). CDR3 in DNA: TGTGCCAGCAGCGCCACAGGGGTTCGAGAAAACATTCAGTACTTC. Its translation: CASSATGVRENIQYF.

The CDR3 is CASSFLSGENYGYTF. In DNA, the CDR3 is TGTGCCAGCAGCTTTCTAAGTGGGGAGAACTATGGCTACACCTTC. V gene TRBV5-6 combines with J gene TRBJ1-2, with unresolved D. The CDR3 length is 15 residues. The V end was cut by 2 bases, the J end by 2 bases, with 13 bases between. From germline, CDR1 is SGHDT and CDR2 YYEEEE.

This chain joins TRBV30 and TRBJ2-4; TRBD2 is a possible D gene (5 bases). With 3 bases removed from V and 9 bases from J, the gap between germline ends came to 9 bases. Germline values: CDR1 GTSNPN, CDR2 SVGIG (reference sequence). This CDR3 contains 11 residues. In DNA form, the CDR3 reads TGTGCCTGGAGGGGTCGGGGCATTCAGTACTTC. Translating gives CAWRGRGIQYF. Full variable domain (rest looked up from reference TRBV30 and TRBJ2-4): SQTIHQWPATLVQPVGSPLSLECTVEGTSNPNLYWYRQAAGRGLQLLFYSVGIGQISSEVPQNLSASRPQDRQFILSSKKLLLSDSGFYLCAWRGRGIQYFGAGTRLSVL.

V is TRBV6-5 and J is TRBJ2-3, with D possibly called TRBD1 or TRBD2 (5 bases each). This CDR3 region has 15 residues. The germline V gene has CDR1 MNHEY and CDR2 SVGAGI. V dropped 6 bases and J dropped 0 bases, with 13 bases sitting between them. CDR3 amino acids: CASRLGVTSTDTQYF. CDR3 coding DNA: TGTGCCAGCAGGTTGGGGGTCACTAGCACAGATACGCAGTATTTT.

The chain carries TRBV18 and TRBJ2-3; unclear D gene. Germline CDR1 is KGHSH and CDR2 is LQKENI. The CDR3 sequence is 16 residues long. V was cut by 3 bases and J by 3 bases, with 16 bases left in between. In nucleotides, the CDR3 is TGTGCCAGCTCACCCTTTAAGGGATTTGGGACAGATACGCAGTATTTT. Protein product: CASSPFKGFGTDTQYF. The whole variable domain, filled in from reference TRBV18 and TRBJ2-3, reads NAGVMQNPRHLVRRRGQEARLRCSPMKGHSHVYWYRQLPEEGLKFMVYLQKENIIDESGMPKERFSAEFPKEGPSILRIQQVVRGDSAAYFCASSPFKGFGTDTQYFGPGTRLTVL.

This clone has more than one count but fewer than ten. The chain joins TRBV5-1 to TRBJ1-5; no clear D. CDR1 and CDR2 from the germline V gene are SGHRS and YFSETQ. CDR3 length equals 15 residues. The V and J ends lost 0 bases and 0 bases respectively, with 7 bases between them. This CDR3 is CASSLEGYSNQPQHF. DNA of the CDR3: TGCGCCAGCAGCTTGGAAGGTTATAGCAATCAGCCCCAGCATTTT.

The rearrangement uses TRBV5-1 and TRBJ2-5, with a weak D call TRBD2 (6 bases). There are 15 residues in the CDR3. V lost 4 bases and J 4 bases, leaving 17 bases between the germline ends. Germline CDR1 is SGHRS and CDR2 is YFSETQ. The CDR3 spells CASSGNWGVGETQYF. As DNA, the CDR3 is TGCGCCAGCAGCGGTAACTGGGGGGTTGGAGAGACCCAGTACTTC.

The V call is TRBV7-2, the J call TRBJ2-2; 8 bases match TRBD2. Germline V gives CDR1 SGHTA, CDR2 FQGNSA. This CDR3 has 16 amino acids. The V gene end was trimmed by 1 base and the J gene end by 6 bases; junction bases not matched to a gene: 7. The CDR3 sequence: CASSLEVGGAAGELFF. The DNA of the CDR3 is TGTGCCAGCAGCTTAGAGGTCGGGGGGGCCGCCGGGGAGCTGTTTTTT.

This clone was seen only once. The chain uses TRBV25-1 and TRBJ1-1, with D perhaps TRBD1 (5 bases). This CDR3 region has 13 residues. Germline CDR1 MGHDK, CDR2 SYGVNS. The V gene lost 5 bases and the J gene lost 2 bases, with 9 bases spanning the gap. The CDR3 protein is CASSYRTNTEAFF. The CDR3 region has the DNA TGTGCCAGCAGTTACAGGACTAACACTGAAGCTTTCTTT.

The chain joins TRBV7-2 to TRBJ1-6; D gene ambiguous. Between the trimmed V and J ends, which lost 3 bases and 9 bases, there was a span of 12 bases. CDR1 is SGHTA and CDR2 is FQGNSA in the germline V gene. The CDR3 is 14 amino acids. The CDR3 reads CASSLAGLGSPLHF. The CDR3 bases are TGTGCCAGCAGCTTGGCAGGTTTAGGTTCACCCCTCCACTTT.

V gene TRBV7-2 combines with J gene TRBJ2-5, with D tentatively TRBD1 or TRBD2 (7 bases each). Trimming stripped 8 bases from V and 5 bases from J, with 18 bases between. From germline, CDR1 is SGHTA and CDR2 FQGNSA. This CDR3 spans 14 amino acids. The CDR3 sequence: CASGRGGLGETQYF. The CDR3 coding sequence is TGTGCCAGCGGCAGGGGGGGTCTAGGGGAGACCCAGTACTTC.